The next 18 T cell receptor beta chains were all read from a single sample in a study of shared clonotypes between healthy human individuals. Method: immunoSEQ multiplex PCR; TCRdb's copy keeps in-frame clones and lacks some. The sample records roughly 2.5 million clones, roughly 92% being singletons. Sequencing input: naive CD4+ T cells sorted from blood. Specified subset: CD45RA+ positively selected. The receptors stem from a young man in good health.

The chain employs TRBV4-2 and TRBJ1-6; the D is unclear. Germline CDR1 LGHNA, CDR2 YNFKEQ. The CDR3 has 15 amino acids. The V end lost 0 bases, the J end lost 4 bases, and 7 bases lay between the germline ends. CDR3 protein: CASSQEHTYNSPLHF. As DNA, the CDR3 is TGTGCCAGCAGCCAAGAACATACGTATAATTCACCCCTCCACTTT.

Worth noting for this clone: One junction end does not reproduce the germline sequence, and a read error may be involved. The J gene is TRBJ1-3, the V gene TRBV6-5; the D is unclear. Germline V gives CDR1 MNHEY, CDR2 SVGAGI. The CDR3 length is 15 residues. The chain's CDR3 is CASSNGGLSGNIIYF. The CDR3 DNA is TGTGCCAGCAGCAATGGAGGGTTGAGCGGAAACATCATATATTTT.

V is TRBV4-1 and J is TRBJ1-1; no definite D call. Trimming removed 1 base from V and 0 bases from J, with 12 bases in between. Germline assignment: CDR1 MGHRA and CDR2 YSYEKL. The CDR3 has 16 residues. The CDR3 DNA reads TGCGCCAGCAGCCAAGTTGCGCAGGCGATGAACACTGAAGCTTTCTTT. Translation gives CASSQVAQAMNTEAFF.

The CDR3 DNA sequence: TGTGCCAGCAGCCACCGGGGACAGAGGGAGCAGTACTTC. Residues: CASSHRGQREQYF. The rearrangement links TRBV7-2 to TRBJ2-7; 7 bases agree with TRBD1. Per germline, CDR1 SGHTA and CDR2 FQGNSA. The CDR3 consists of 13 residues. The J segment lost 7 bases and the V segment lost 5 bases, leaving 8 bases of the junction unmatched.

As concerns this clone: Other DNA sequences in this specimen translate into the identical CDR3. The chain joins TRBV7-2 to TRBJ2-2; tentatively, D is TRBD1 (5 bases). V was shortened by 3 bases and J by 5 bases, with 10 bases between the two germline ends. Germline loops: CDR1 SGHTA, CDR2 FQGNSA. The CDR3 runs 14 residues. The CDR3 DNA reads as TGTGCCAGCAGCTTCCAGGGTGGGACCGGGGAGCTGTTTTTT. This codes for CASSFQGGTGELFF.

This chain connects TRBV5-1 to TRBJ2-6; D unclear. Germline CDR1 reads SGHRS; CDR2 reads YFSETQ. The CDR3 has 16 residues. V shed 0 bases and J shed 0 bases, with 7 bases lying between them. The CDR3 is CASSLELSSGANVLTF. As DNA, the CDR3 is TGCGCCAGCAGCTTGGAATTGAGCTCTGGGGCCAACGTCCTGACTTTC. The full variable domain, with the rest looked up from reference TRBV5-1 and TRBJ2-6, is KAGVTQTPRYLIKTRGQQVTLSCSPISGHRSVSWYQQTPGQGLQFLFEYFSETQRNKGNFPGRFSGRQFSNSRSEMNVSTLELGDSALYLCASSLELSSGANVLTFGAGSRLTVL.

The chain uses TRBV28 and TRBJ2-3, with 8 positions matching TRBD2. Germline values: CDR1 MDHEN, CDR2 SYDVKM. V was clipped by 6 bases and J by 4 bases; unmatched bases: 6. This CDR3 contains 14 residues. The CDR3 loop is CASRSGGNADTQYF. In nucleotides, the CDR3 is TGTGCCAGCAGGAGCGGGGGTAACGCAGATACGCAGTATTTT.

This sequence joins TRBV9 and TRBJ1-5; TRBD1 is a possible D gene (5 bases). Germline V lookup: CDR1 SGDLS, CDR2 YYNGEE. Trimming stripped 4 bases from V and 3 bases from J, with 14 bases between. The CDR3 loop spans 15 amino acids. The CDR3 reads CASSPLGEDNQPQHF. DNA for the CDR3: TGTGCCAGCAGCCCCCTAGGGGAGGACAATCAGCCCCAGCATTTT. Combining the CDR3 with reference TRBV9 and TRBJ1-5 gives the whole variable domain DSGVTQTPKHLITATGQRVTLRCSPRSGDLSVYWYQQSLDQGLQFLIQYYNGEERAKGNILERFSAQQFPDLHSELNLSSLELGDSALYFCASSPLGEDNQPQHFGDGTRLSIL.

V and J are TRBV28 and TRBJ2-7; possibly TRBD1 for D (6 bases). Germline V gene sequence: CDR1 MDHEN, CDR2 SYDVKM. V was pared by 0 bases and J by 7 bases, with 10 bases between. The length of the CDR3 is 13 residues. CDR3 DNA: TGTGCCAGCAGTTTATGGACAGGTGATGAGCAGTACTTC. Translating gives CASSLWTGDEQYF. Full variable domain (outside the CDR3, taken from reference TRBV28 and TRBJ2-7): DVKVTQSSRYLVKRTGEKVFLECVQDMDHENMFWYRQDPGLGLRLIYFSYDVKMKEKGDIPEGYSVSREKKERFSLILESASTNQTSMYLCASSLWTGDEQYFGPGTRLTVT.

The sample holds one count of this clone. The gene calls are TRBV29-1 and TRBJ2-1, with 9 positions matching TRBD2. Per germline, CDR1 SQVTM and CDR2 ANQGSEA. CDR3 length: 14 amino acids. V was clipped by 3 bases and J by 7 bases; unmatched bases: 7. CDR3 nucleotides: TGCAGCGTTGAGGGCGGGAGGGCCTGGAATGAGCAGTTCTTC. It encodes CSVEGGRAWNEQFF.

The CDR3 sequence is CASRRDKNTEAFF. DNA for the CDR3: TGTGCCAGCAGACGAGACAAGAACACTGAAGCTTTCTTT. This chain uses TRBV6-5 with TRBJ1-1; D unresolved. Between the trimmed V and J ends, which lost 6 bases and 1 base, there was a span of 9 bases. This CDR3 has 13 amino acids. The V gene's germline CDR1 is MNHEY and CDR2 SVGAGI.

J is TRBJ1-5 and V is TRBV6-5; D not resolved. Trimming stripped 5 bases from V and 0 bases from J, with 8 bases between. The CDR3 is 14 amino acids. The germline V gene encodes CDR1 MNHEY and CDR2 SVGAGI. CDR3 DNA sequence: TGTGCCAGCAGTGCACAGAATAGCAATCAGCCCCAGCATTTT. Residues: CASSAQNSNQPQHF.

The V and J genes are TRBV6-5 and TRBJ2-1; maybe TRBD1 (5 bases). Germline CDR1 reads MNHEY; CDR2 reads SVGAGI. The CDR3 runs 12 residues. Trimming removed 10 bases from V and 6 bases from J, with 13 bases in between. In nucleotides, the CDR3 is TGTGCCATTAGGGGCGCTCGCAATGAGCAGTTCTTC. Translated, it gives CAIRGARNEQFF.

V and J are TRBV28 and TRBJ2-3; no clear D gene. The V gene's germline CDR1 is MDHEN and CDR2 SYDVKM. V dropped 5 bases and J dropped 1 base, with 13 bases sitting between them. CDR3 length: 15 residues. CDR3 amino acids: CASSPLTVGTDTQYF. CDR3 coding DNA: TGTGCCAGCAGTCCTCTCACGGTGGGCACAGATACGCAGTATTTT.

The chain joins TRBV10-3 to TRBJ1-3, with D perhaps matching TRBD1 (6 bases). V was clipped by 0 bases and J by 0 bases, with 12 bases between them. Germline V gives CDR1 ENHRY, CDR2 SYGVKD. CDR3 size: 17 residues. CDR3 DNA sequence: TGTGCCATCAGTGAGTCGTCTTGGACAGCCTCTGGAAACACCATATATTTT. As protein: CAISESSWTASGNTIYF.

This CDR3 reads CASTTTGTSGPGDTQYF. The CDR3 region has the DNA TGTGCCAGTACCACTACCGGGACTAGCGGTCCGGGGGATACGCAGTATTTT. The chain carries TRBV19 and TRBJ2-3; 11 bases match TRBD2. Germline values: CDR1 LNHDA, CDR2 SQIVND (reference sequence). The CDR3 has 17 amino acids. After removal of 7 bases from V and 6 bases from J, the junction contained 15 bases not matched to a gene.

A single count supports this clone. This chain joins TRBV6-1 and TRBJ1-4; D remains ambiguous. This CDR3 is 15 amino acids long. CDR1 is MNHNS, CDR2 SASEGT, per germline. Trimming removed 6 bases from V and 3 bases from J, with 14 bases in between. CDR3 residues: CASSDGDPANEKLFF. CDR3 DNA sequence: TGTGCCAGCAGCGACGGGGATCCGGCTAATGAAAAACTGTTTTTT.

The V gene is TRBV7-9, the J gene TRBJ1-3; D not resolved. Germline loops: CDR1 SEHNR, CDR2 FQNEAQ (reference sequence). Trimming left V 5 bases short and J 6 bases short, with 11 bases between. The CDR3 totals 13 residues. CDR3 sequence: CASSLGSPNTIYF. Written as DNA, the CDR3 is TGTGCCAGCAGCCTCGGGTCTCCAAACACCATATATTTT.